This T cell receptor (beta chain) was observed in a study of OX40 agonist ivuxolimab in advanced cancers. CDR3 size: 14 residues. Germline V gene data show CDR1 as SGHAT and CDR2 as FQNNGV. V lost 1 base and J 4 bases, leaving 11 bases between the germline ends. Generated by immunoSEQ multiplex PCR, the TCRdb table keeps only in-frame clones and is missing some. The table has approximately 70,000 clones, approximately 85% seen once; the top ten hold over 0.4%. The input for sequencing was CD4+ or CD8+ T cells sorted from blood, taken in a trial of the OX40 agonist ivuxolimab. The chain joins TRBV11-2 to TRBJ2-7; unclear D gene. The source of this sequence is an adult with an advanced solid tumor such as melanoma, head and neck, liver or kidney cancer. In DNA form, the CDR3 reads TGTGCCAGCAGCTTAGGGGCGGACGGATACGAGCAGTACTTC. Its translation is CASSLGADGYEQYF.